A single sample gave rise to the 4 T cell receptor beta chains below, sequenced in a study of Ad26.COV2.S vaccination and SARS-CoV-2 variants. As for treatment: around 19 received Ad26.COV2.S at low or high dose, single or two shots; 5 received placebo; per-sample allocation not given. Vaccine and placebo recipients were sampled on day 63 after the first injection. Repertoires were generated with immunoSEQ multiplex PCR, while TCRdb's copy carries only in-frame clones and drops some. This sample carries about 440,000 clones, roughly 85% of them seen once, and the ten largest clones take 9.5% to 15%. The sample in question was peripheral blood, obtained in a trial of Ad26.COV2.S vaccine versus placebo. The origin of the receptors is a person aged 18-65 years who received the Ad26.COV2.S COVID-19 vaccine or a placebo.

The chain recombines TRBV19 with TRBJ1-1; D call uncertain. The CDR3 sequence is 14 residues long. V lost 3 bases, J lost 0 bases, and 8 bases lay in between. Germline lookup yields CDR1 LNHDA and CDR2 SQIVND (reference sequence). The CDR3 DNA reads as TGTGCCAGTAGTATGTCCAGGCTGAACACTGAAGCTTTCTTT. Encoded protein: CASSMSRLNTEAFF. Complete variable domain (other parts from reference TRBV19 and TRBJ1-1): DGGITQSPKYLFRKEGQNVTLSCEQNLNHDAMYWYRQDPGQGLRLIYYSQIVNDFQKGDIAEGYSVSREKKESFPLTVTSAQKNPTAFYLCASSMSRLNTEAFFGQGTRLTVV.

V is TRBV7-8 and J is TRBJ1-6, with 8 bases matching TRBD1. Germline lookup yields CDR1 SGHVS and CDR2 FQNEAQ. The V and J ends lost 4 bases and 7 bases, in that order; junction bases with no gene match: 3. CDR3 length: 14 amino acids. The CDR3 coding sequence is TGTGCCAGCAGCTCATCAGGGGGCAATTCACCCCTCCACTTT. As protein: CASSSSGGNSPLHF.

The chain couples TRBV7-2 to TRBJ1-4; no definite D call. V lost 1 base, J lost 4 bases, and 7 bases lay in between. The germline gives CDR1 SGHTA, CDR2 FQGNSA. The CDR3 contains 14 residues. The CDR3 sequence is CASSLGGVNEKLFF. Here the CDR3 DNA reads TGTGCCAGCAGCTTAGGCGGGGTTAATGAAAAACTGTTTTTT. Complete variable domain (other parts from reference TRBV7-2 and TRBJ1-4): GAGVSQSPSNKVTEKGKDVELRCDPISGHTALYWYRQSLGQGLEFLIYFQGNSAPDKSGLPSDRFSAERTGGSVSTLTIQRTQQEDSAVYLCASSLGGVNEKLFFGSGTQLSVL.

The chain couples TRBV19 to TRBJ1-6; D may be TRBD1 (5 bases). CDR3 length equals 16 residues. CDR1 and CDR2 from the germline V gene are LNHDA and SQIVND (reference sequence). Trimming took off 5 bases at V and 5 bases at J, with 16 bases between the two ends. The CDR3 bases are TGTGCCAGTAGTGCCCTGGGACCACCCGATAATTCACCCCTCCACTTT. This codes for CASSALGPPDNSPLHF.